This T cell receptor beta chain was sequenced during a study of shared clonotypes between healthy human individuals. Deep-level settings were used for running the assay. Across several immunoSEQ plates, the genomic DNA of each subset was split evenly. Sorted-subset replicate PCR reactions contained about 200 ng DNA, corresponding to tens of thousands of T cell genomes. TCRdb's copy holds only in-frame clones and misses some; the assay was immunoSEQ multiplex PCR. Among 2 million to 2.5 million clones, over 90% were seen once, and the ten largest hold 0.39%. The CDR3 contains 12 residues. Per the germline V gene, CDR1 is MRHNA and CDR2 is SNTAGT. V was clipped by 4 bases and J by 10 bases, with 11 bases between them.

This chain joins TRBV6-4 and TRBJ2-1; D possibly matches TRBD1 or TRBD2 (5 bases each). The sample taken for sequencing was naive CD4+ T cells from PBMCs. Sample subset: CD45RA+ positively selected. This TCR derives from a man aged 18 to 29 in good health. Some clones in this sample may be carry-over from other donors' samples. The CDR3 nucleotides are TGTGCCAGCAGTGGACGGGGCCCGGAGCAGTTCTTC. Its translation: CASSGRGPEQFF.